The entry that follows covers one T cell receptor (beta chain) sequence. Antigen: not known. The study ran its PCR with 60 Vbeta and 13 Jbeta primers. In the original workflow: Counted up in a later analysis, unique TCR beta chains came to around 80 million, with around 10 million shared. Here immunoSEQ multiplex PCR was the method, and the copy in TCRdb shows in-frame clones only, minus some. V and J calls and clone size are given by that table; D and trimming were obtained from the DNA. Among about 160,000 clones, about 81% were seen once, and the ten largest hold just under 3%. These data belong to a study of cytomegalovirus exposure and HLA in healthy donors. The study's findings and limits: Previously analyzed data showed that most TCR beta V segments were productive at a frequency of about 90% or about 30%. In vitro confirmation showed three CMV-associated chains to be CMV antigen specific. Later on, a genetic analysis was performed. It linked a missense variant in DCLRE1C with V- and J-gene trimming of TCR beta.

Trimming took off 4 bases at V and 15 bases at J, with 14 bases between the two ends. The germline V gene encodes CDR1 SGHTS and CDR2 YDEGEE. The CDR3 spans 11 residues. This rearrangement joins TRBV5-8 to TRBJ2-1; D is possibly TRBD2 (6 bases). The material sequenced was PBMCs. This sequence was found in a woman aged 45-59 years in good health and CMV-seropositive. The CDR3 sequence: CASSRPGVWFF. The CDR3 DNA reads TGTGCCAGCAGCAGACCGGGAGTTTGGTTCTTC.